This T cell receptor (beta chain) was sequenced in a study of early T cells in non-severe SARS-CoV-2 infection. Study-wide context: The sequenced material was bulk RNA from unsorted whole blood, and its chains were unpaired.

Points on this clonotype: Its cognate antigen is unknown.

V was cut by 5 bases and J by 2 bases, with 12 bases left in between. Germline-derived CDR1 and CDR2 are MDHEN and SYDVKM. CDR3 size: 15 residues. Attachment of unique molecular identifiers to individual cDNA molecules was performed. Each CDR3 protein is one row after TCRdb ran MiXCR on the 5' RACE reads. The sample lists about 110,000 distinct CDR3 sequences; around 10% were seen once. Study observations and caveats: The study's VDJdb matching favored anti-spike CD8 responses and missed private and CD4 specificities.

The sample consisted of whole blood. This chain joins TRBV28 and TRBJ2-2; tentative D call: TRBD1 (6 bases). This sequence originates from an adult who was a healthcare worker with PCR-confirmed SARS-CoV-2 infection or an uninfected control (not recorded which). The CDR3 nucleotides are TGTGCCAGCAGTCCAGGACAGCATAACACCGGGGAGCTGTTTTTT. This codes for CASSPGQHNTGELFF.